This T cell receptor (beta chain) is from a study of regulatory T cells in long-lasting Graves disease. Trimming took 4 bases from V and 4 from J, leaving 14 bases between them. The CDR3 spans 14 residues. Germline values: CDR1 GTSNPN, CDR2 SVGIG (reference sequence). This clonotype was observed at least ten times. Its matching antigen is unknown. Both iRepertoire HTBI primers and Arm-PCR of CDR3 regions were used to build the TCR beta libraries. TCRdb called the multiplex PCR reads again in MiXCR, with one record for every CDR3 protein. The table has about 440,000 distinct CDR3 sequences, approximately 15% seen once. Study-level findings and limits: New patients shared more than 750 public clonotypes, fewer than the roughly 2,500 shared by persistent patients. Gene preferences differed: TRBV28, TRBJ1-2, TRBJ2-5 in persistent cases.

Sample time point: newly diagnosed GD, antithyroid drugs for less than 3 months. Scientists built the TCR library using RNA that was extracted from PBMCs. EDTA tubes were used for drawing around 9.7 milliliters of peripheral blood. The data were also submitted as part of a second study, on T cells in Graves' hyperthyroidism and ophthalmopathy. That report adds: Primed by the HTBI set, a first-round RT-PCR was run on the TCR CDR3.

The sample here was peripheral blood mononuclear cells (PBMCs), taken at new diagnosis, from a patient treated with antithyroid drugs. The receptor comes from a woman aged 25 to 39 with Graves disease. V usage is TRBV30 and J usage is TRBJ2-1; D gene ambiguous. The CDR3 nucleotides are TGTGCCTGGATCTCGAGAGGACCTTACAATGAGCAGTTCTTC. Translated, it gives CAWISRGPYNEQFF.